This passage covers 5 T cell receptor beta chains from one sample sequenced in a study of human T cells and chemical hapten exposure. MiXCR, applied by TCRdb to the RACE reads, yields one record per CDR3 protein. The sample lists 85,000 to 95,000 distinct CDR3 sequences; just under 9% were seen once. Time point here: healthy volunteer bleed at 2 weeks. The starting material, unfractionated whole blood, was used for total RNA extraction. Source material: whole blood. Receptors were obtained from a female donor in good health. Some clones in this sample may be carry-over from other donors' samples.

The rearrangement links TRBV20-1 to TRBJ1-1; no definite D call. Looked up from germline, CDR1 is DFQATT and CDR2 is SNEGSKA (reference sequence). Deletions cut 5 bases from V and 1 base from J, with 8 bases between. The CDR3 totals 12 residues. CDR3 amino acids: CSAQNRNTEAFF. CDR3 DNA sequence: TGCAGTGCTCAAAACAGGAACACTGAAGCTTTCTTT.

The DNA of the CDR3 is TGTGCCAGCAGCCGGACTAGCGGAAGAGAGACCCAGTACTTC. The encoded protein is CASSRTSGRETQYF. The V call is TRBV28, the J call TRBJ2-5; 10 nucleotides agree with TRBD2. With V trimmed by 6 bases and J by 4 bases, 5 bases remained unmatched. The CDR3 sequence is 14 residues long. CDR1 and CDR2 (germline): MDHEN, SYDVKM.

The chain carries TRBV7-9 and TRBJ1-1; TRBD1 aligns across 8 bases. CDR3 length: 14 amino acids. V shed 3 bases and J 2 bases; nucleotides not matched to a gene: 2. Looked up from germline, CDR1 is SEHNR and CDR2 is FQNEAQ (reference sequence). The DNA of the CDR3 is TGTGCCAGCAGCTTTGGACAGGGAAACACTGAAGCTTTCTTT. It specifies CASSFGQGNTEAFF.

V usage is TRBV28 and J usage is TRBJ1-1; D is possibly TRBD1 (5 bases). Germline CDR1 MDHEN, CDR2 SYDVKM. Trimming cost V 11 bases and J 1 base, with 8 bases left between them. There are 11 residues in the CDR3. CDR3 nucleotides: TGTGCCGCGGGGGGGAACACTGAAGCTTTCTTT. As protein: CAAGGNTEAFF.

The chain's CDR3 is CASSPGLADIYEQYF. The CDR3 nucleotides read TGTGCCAGCAGCCCGGGACTAGCGGACATCTACGAGCAGTACTTC. V is TRBV4-2 and J is TRBJ2-7, with TRBD2 identical over 11 bases. Losses at the gene ends were 4 bases for V and 3 bases for J; bases not matched to a gene: 5. This CDR3 is built from 15 residues. CDR1 is LGHNA and CDR2 is YNFKEQ in the germline V gene.